This note documents a single TCR beta chain sequence. Its antigen is unknown. These data belong to a study of T cells in Graves' hyperthyroidism and ophthalmopathy. There are 13 residues in the CDR3. V lost 10 bases and J lost 5, with 18 bases in between. In germline, CDR1 is SNHLY, CDR2 FYNNEI. Study outcomes and limitations: Stable hyperthyroidism and ophthalmopathy were separated using 13 V-J signatures. Most clonotypes expanded in the thyroid (above 0.001) were also present in blood.

The TCR beta CDR3 regions underwent amplification using RNA transcripts as the source. When the TCR CDR3 underwent first-round RT-PCR, the HTBI primer set was used. TCRdb re-derived calls from the multiplex PCR reads in MiXCR, one entry per CDR3 protein. In the table there are some 350,000 distinct CDR3 sequences, roughly 25% of which are singletons. The authors deemed Graves' hyperthyroidism stable absent ophthalmopathy progression within 18 months. An approximately 9.4 ml volume of fresh peripheral blood provided the PBMCs. This TCR was recovered from a man aged 50 to 60 with Graves' hyperthyroidism. The V call is TRBV2, the J call TRBJ2-7; D uncertain. Sequenced input: blood. CDR3 amino acids: CATRKTRSDEQYF. The CDR3 DNA is TGTGCCACCCGTAAGACCCGAAGTGACGAGCAGTACTTC.